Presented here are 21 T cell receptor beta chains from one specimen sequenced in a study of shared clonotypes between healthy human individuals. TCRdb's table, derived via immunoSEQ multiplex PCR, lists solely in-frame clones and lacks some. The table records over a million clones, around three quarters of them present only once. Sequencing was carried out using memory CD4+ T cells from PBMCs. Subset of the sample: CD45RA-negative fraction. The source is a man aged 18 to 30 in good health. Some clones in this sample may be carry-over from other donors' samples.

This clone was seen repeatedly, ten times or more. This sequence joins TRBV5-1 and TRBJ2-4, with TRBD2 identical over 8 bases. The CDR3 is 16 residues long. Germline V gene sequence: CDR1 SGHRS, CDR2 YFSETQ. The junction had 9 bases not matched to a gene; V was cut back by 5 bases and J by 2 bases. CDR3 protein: CASRGERERTKNIQYF. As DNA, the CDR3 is TGCGCCAGCAGGGGCGAGCGGGAGAGGACCAAAAACATTCAGTACTTC.

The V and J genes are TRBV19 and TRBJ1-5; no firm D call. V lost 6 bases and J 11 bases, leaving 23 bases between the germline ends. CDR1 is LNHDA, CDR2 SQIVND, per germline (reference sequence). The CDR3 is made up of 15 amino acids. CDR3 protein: CASRDSDGSFWTQHF. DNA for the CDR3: TGTGCCAGTAGGGACTCTGACGGATCTTTTTGGACCCAGCATTTT.

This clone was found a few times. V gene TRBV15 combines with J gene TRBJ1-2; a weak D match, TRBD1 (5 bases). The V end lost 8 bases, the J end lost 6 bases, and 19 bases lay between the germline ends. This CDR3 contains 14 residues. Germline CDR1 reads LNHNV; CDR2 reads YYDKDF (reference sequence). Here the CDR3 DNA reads TGTGCCACCTCTTACCGACGGGGGGTCAATGGCTACACCTTC. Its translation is CATSYRRGVNGYTF.

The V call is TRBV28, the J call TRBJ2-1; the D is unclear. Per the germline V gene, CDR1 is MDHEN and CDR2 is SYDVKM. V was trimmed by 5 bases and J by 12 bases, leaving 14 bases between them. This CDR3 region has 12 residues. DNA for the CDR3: TGTGCCAGCAGTCCCCATGGAAGGAGGCAGTTCTTC. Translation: CASSPHGRRQFF.

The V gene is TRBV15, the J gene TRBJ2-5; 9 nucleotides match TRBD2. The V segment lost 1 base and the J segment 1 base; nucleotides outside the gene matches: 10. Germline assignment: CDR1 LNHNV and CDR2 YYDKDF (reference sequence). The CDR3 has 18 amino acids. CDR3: CATSRVGLLTSGQETQYF. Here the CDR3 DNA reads TGTGCCACCAGCAGAGTGGGTTTGTTGACTAGCGGCCAAGAGACCCAGTACTTC.

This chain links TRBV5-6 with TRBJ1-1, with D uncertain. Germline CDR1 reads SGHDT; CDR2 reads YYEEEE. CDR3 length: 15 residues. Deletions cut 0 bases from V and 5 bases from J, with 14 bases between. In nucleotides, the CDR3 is TGTGCCAGCAGCTTGGCCGTGGGAGAGAGGACTGAAGCTTTCTTT. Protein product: CASSLAVGERTEAFF.

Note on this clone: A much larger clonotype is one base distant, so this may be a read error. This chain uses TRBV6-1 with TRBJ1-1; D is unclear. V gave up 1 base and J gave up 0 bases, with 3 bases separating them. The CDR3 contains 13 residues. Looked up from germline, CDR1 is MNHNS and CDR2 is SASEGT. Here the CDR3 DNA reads TGTGCCAGCAGTGAAGGAGTGAACACTGAAGCTTTCTTT. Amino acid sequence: CASSEGVNTEAFF.

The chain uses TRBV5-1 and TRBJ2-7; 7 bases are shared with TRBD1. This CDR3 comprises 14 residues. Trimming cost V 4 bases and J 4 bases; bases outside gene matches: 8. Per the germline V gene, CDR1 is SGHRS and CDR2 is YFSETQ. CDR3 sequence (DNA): TGCGCCAGCAGCGCCGGGACAGACCGTTACGAGCAGTACTTC. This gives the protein CASSAGTDRYEQYF.

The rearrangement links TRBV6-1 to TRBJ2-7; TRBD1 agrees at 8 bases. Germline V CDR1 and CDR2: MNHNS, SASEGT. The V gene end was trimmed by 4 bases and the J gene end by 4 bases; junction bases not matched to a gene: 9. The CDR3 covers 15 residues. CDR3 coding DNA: TGTGCCAGCAGTGGGGCCCAGGGGGCGACATACGAGCAGTACTTC. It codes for CASSGAQGATYEQYF.

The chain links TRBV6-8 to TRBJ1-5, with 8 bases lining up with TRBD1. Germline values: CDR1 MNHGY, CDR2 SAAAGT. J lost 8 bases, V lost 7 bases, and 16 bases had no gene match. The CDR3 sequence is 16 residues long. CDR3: CASKGQGEGYIKPQHF. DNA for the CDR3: TGTGCCAGCAAAGGACAGGGTGAGGGGTATATCAAGCCCCAGCATTTT.

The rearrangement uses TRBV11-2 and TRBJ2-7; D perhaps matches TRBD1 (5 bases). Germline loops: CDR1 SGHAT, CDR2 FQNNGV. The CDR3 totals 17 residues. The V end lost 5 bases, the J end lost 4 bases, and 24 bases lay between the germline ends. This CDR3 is CASSPQRVSLGAYEQYF. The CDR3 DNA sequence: TGTGCCAGCAGCCCCCAAAGGGTTTCGCTTGGGGCTTACGAGCAGTACTTC.

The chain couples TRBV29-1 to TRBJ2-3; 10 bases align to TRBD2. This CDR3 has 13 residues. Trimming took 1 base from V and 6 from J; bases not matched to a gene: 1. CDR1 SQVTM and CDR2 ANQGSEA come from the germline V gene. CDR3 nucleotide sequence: TGCAGCGTTGAAGGAGCGGGGGGGGATACGCAGTATTTT. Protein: CSVEGAGGDTQYF.

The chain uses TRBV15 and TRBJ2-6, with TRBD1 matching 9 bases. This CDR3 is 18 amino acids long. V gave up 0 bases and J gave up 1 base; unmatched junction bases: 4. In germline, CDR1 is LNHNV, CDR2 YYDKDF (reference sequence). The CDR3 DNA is TGTGCCACCAGCAGAGATAAGGACAGGGGATCTGGGGCCAACGTCCTGACTTTC. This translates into CATSRDKDRGSGANVLTF.

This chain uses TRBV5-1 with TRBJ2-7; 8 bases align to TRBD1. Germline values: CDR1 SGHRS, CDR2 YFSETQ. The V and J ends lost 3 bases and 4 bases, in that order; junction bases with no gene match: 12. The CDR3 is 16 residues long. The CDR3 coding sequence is TGCGCCAGCAGCTCTTCGGCTGCTGGGACAGGATACGAGCAGTACTTC. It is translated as CASSSSAAGTGYEQYF.

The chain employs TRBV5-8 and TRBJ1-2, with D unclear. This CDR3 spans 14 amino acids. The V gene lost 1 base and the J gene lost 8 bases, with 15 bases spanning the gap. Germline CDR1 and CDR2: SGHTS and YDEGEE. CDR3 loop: CASSLRRGGRGYTF. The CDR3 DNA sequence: TGTGCCAGCAGCTTGCGGCGGGGTGGTCGCGGCTACACCTTC.

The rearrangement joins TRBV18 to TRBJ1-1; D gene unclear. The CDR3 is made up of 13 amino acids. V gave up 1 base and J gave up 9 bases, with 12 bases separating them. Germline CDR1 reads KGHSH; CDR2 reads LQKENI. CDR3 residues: CASSPQERGKAFF. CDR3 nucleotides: TGTGCCAGCTCACCACAGGAGCGAGGAAAAGCTTTCTTT.

The CDR3 sequence: CASSPGTQMDQETQYF. Here the CDR3 DNA reads TGCGCCAGCAGTCCCGGGACCCAGATGGACCAAGAGACCCAGTACTTC. V and J are TRBV10-1 and TRBJ2-5; TRBD1 or TRBD2 may be the D gene (5 bases each). V shed 5 bases and J shed 0 bases, with 16 bases lying between them. The CDR3 is 16 amino acids. The germline V gene has CDR1 WNHNN and CDR2 SYGVQD (reference sequence).

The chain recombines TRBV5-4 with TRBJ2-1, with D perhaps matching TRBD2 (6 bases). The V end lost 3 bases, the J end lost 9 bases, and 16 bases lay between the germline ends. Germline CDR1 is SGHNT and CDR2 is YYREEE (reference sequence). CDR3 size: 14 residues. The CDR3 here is CASSSWREVGEQFF. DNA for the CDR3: TGTGCCAGCAGCTCCTGGAGGGAGGTGGGTGAGCAGTTCTTC. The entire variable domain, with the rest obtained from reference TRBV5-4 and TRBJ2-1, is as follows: ETGVTQSPTHLIKTRGQQVTLRCSSQSGHNTVSWYQQALGQGPQFIFQYYREEENGRGNFPPRFSGLQFPNYSSELNVNALELDDSALYLCASSSWREVGEQFFGPGTRLTVL.

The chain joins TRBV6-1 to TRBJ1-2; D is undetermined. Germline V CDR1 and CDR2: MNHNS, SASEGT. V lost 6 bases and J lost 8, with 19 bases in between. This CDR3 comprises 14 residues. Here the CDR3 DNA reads TGTGCCAGCAGGAATCCGGGGTCCGGCTGGGGCTACACCTTC. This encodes CASRNPGSGWGYTF.

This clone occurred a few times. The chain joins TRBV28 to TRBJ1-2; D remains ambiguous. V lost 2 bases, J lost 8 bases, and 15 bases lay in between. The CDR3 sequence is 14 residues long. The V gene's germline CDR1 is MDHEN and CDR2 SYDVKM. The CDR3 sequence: CASSLPHAASGYTF. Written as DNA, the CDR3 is TGTGCCAGCAGTTTACCCCATGCGGCGTCCGGCTACACCTTC.

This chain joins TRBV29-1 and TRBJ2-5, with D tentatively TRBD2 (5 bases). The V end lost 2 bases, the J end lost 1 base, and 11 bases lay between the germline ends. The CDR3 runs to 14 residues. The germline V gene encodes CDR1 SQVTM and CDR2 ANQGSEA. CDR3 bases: TGCAGCGTTGAACCCCTACTAGTCCAAGAGACCCAGTACTTC. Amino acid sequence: CSVEPLLVQETQYF.